This TCR beta chain is drawn from a study of CD8+ T cells in alopecia areata. Treatment: oral pan-JAK inhibitor, 5-10 mg twice daily. Extracted RNA was reverse transcribed into cDNA, the sequencing template. Data came from immunoSEQ multiplex PCR; TCRdb stores just in-frame clones and leaves some out. This table has hundreds of thousands of clones, more than 60% appearing once. Findings and limits, study-wide: Sequencing of scalp samples also captures resident alphabeta T cells of normal skin. Links between baseline CD8+ expansion and response need larger treated cohorts.

With respect to this clone: Its cognate antigen is unknown. Distinct nucleotide sequences in the sample also encode this CDR3.

The starting material was CD4+ T cells sorted from blood, obtained around week 46, from a patient treated with tofacitinib. The receptor comes from a human donor with alopecia areata.

CDR3 loop: CSVEGLMNTEAFF. In DNA, the CDR3 is TGCAGCGTTGAGGGGTTGATGAACACTGAAGCTTTCTTT. This chain connects TRBV29-1 to TRBJ1-1; D is uncertain. The CDR3 has 13 residues. Germline V gene data show CDR1 as SQVTM and CDR2 as ANQGSEA. V dropped 3 bases and J dropped 0 bases, with 8 bases sitting between them.